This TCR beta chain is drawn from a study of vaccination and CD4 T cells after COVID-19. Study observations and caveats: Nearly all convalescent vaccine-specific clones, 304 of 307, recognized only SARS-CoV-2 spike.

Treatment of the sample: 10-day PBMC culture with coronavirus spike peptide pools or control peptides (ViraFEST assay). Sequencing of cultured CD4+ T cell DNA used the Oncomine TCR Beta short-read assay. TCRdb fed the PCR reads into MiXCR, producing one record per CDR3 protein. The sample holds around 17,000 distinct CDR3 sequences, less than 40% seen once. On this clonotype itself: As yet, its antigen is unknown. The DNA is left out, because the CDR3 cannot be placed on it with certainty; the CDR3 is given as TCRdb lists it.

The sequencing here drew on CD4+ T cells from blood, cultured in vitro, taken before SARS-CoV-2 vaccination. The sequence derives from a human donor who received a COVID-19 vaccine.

Here the CDR3 reads CASSYLCGLYQPQHF. This chain connects TRBV21-1 to TRBJ1-5. TRBV21-1 is marked as a pseudogene. Including both end residues, the CDR3 is 15 amino acids long.